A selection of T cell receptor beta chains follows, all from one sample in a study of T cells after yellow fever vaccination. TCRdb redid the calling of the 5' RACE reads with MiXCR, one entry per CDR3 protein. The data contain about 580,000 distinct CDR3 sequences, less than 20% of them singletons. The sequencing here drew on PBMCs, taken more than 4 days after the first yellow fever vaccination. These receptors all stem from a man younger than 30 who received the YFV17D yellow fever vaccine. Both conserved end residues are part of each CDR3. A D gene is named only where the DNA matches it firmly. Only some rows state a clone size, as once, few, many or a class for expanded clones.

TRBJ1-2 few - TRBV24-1 CATSDSTEEYGYTF TGTGCCACCAGTGATTCCACAGAAGAGTATGGCTACACCTTC
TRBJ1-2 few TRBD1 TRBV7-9 CASSRWDSYGYTF TGTGCCAGCAGTCGCTGGGACAGCTATGGCTACACCTTC
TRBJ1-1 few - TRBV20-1 CSARTVMNTEAFF TGCAGTGCCCGGACAGTCATGAACACTGAAGCTTTCTTT
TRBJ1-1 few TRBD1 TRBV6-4 CASSADRGLTEAFF TGTGCCAGCAGCGCTGACAGGGGGCTTACTGAAGCTTTCTTT
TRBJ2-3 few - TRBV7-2 CASSLGIAAYTDTQYF TGTGCCAGCAGCTTGGGTATCGCGGCCTACACAGATACGCAGTATTTT
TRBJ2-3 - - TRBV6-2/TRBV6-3 CASSYSNRNDSTDTQYF TGTGCCAGCAGTTACTCGAATCGGAACGATAGCACAGATACGCAGTATTTT
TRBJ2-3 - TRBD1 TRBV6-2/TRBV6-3 CASSYWTGDTDTQYF TGTGCCAGCAGTTATTGGACAGGGGACACAGATACGCAGTATTTT
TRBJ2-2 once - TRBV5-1 CASSLDYRGGAGELFF TGCGCCAGCAGCTTGGATTACAGGGGAGGTGCCGGGGAGCTGTTTTTT
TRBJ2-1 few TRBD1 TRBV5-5 CASSFRGPSSYNEQFF TGTGCCAGCAGCTTCAGGGGGCCTTCTTCCTACAATGAGCAGTTCTTC
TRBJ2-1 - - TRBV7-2 CASSFLGGPPGVFF TGTGCCAGCAGCTTTTTAGGCGGTCCCCCCGGCGTGTTCTTC
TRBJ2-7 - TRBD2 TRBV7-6 CASSFLAEYEQYF TGTGCCAGCAGCTTTCTAGCGGAATACGAGCAGTACTTC
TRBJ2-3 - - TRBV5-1 CASSLVGGGLEDTQYF TGCGCCAGCAGCTTGGTGGGCGGTGGCCTGGAAGATACGCAGTATTTT